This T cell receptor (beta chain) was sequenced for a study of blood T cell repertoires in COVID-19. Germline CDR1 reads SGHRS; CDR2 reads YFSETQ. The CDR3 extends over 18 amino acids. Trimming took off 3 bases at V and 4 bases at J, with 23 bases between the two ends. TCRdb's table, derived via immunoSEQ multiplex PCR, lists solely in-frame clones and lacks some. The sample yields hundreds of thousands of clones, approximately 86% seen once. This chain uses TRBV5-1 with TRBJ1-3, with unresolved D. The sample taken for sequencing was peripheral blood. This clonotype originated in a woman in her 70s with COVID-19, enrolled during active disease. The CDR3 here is CASSSGNLGPPTGNTIYF. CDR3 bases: TGCGCCAGCAGCTCCGGGAACCTAGGACCCCCAACGGGAAACACCATATATTTT.